The present T cell receptor beta chain was sequenced within a study of blood T cell repertoires in COVID-19. Looking at the study overall: COVID-19 samples, acute and convalescent, were from the United States, Italy and Spain. Nucleic acid was either cDNA or gDNA, and it came from T cells, B-cell-depleted T cells, or PBMCs.

The recovered donors of Cohort 3 showed two negative PCRs, clearance, or symptom resolution. Libraries were prepared by immunoSEQ multiplex PCR; TCRdb keeps only in-frame clonotypes and omits some of them. The repertoire holds under 250,000 clones, with around 84% as singletons. Germline values: CDR1 MNHNS, CDR2 SASEGT. The germline V and J ends were trimmed by 1 base and 7 bases, with 17 bases remaining between them. The CDR3 is 16 residues long. The sample taken for sequencing was PBMCs or T cells enriched from blood (not recorded which). The origin of this receptor is a middle-aged man who had recovered from COVID-19. J is TRBJ1-5 and V is TRBV6-1; D possibly corresponds to TRBD1 (5 bases). DNA of the CDR3: TGTGCCAGCAGTGAAGGGGACGGGGCGGGATCCCAGCCCCAGCATTTT. Translated, it gives CASSEGDGAGSQPQHF.